Listed here are 32 T cell receptor beta chains from one sample, sequenced in a study of CD8 T cells in ankylosing spondylitis. Findings and caveats of the study: Seemingly characteristic of ankylosing spondylitis blood was a TCR beta motif consisting of 7 or 8 highly homologous variants.

TCRdb itself ran the 5' RACE reads through MiXCR, one entry per CDR3 protein. In the table there are over 400,000 distinct CDR3 sequences, roughly a quarter of which are singletons. Their target antigens are unknown. The sequenced sample consisted of blood, either unsorted or a sorted T cell fraction (not recorded which). Source of these receptors: a male donor with ankylosing spondylitis.

The gene calls are TRBV9 and TRBJ2-4, with D perhaps assigned TRBD1 or TRBD2 (5 bases each). The germline V gene encodes CDR1 SGDLS and CDR2 YYNGEE. This CDR3 has 13 residues. V was pared by 7 bases and J by 8 bases, with 16 bases between. As DNA, the CDR3 is TGTGCCAGCGGGTCCCCGAGGGGATACATTCAGTACTTC. It specifies CASGSPRGYIQYF.

This clonotype showed up just a few times. This chain uses TRBV7-8 with TRBJ2-1; maybe TRBD1 (7 bases). V lost 4 bases and J 7 bases, leaving 20 bases between the germline ends. Germline-derived CDR1 and CDR2 are SGHVS and FQNEAQ. CDR3 length equals 16 residues. CDR3 in amino acids: CASSYVRRGLRNEQFF. The CDR3 DNA sequence: TGTGCCAGCAGCTACGTCCGGAGGGGGCTTCGAAATGAGCAGTTCTTC.

The chain recombines TRBV11-2 with TRBJ2-5, with no clear D. V lost 1 base and J 5 bases, leaving 11 bases between the germline ends. From germline, CDR1 is SGHAT and CDR2 FQNNGV. CDR3 length equals 14 residues. CDR3 coding DNA: TGTGCCAGCAGCTTAGCGCCGGCGTCGGAGACCCAGTACTTC. This codes for CASSLAPASETQYF.

The chain is built from TRBV2 and TRBJ1-1, with D unclear. CDR1 SNHLY and CDR2 FYNNEI come from the germline V gene. The length of the CDR3 is 13 residues. V was shortened by 1 base and J by 4 bases, with 7 bases between the two germline ends. DNA for the CDR3: TGTGCCAGCAGTGAAGATACGGGCACTGAAGCTTTCTTT. It translates to CASSEDTGTEAFF.

J is TRBJ1-1 and V is TRBV12-3 or TRBV12-4; tentatively, D is TRBD1 (5 bases). The CDR3 covers 16 residues. V was pared by 3 bases and J by 0 bases, with 14 bases between. As DNA, the CDR3 is TGTGCCAGCAGTTTCCCCCCGGGGGGGTTGAACACTGAAGCTTTCTTT. This translates into CASSFPPGGLNTEAFF.

This chain links TRBV2 with TRBJ1-4; TRBD1 is a possible D gene (5 bases). Germline CDR1 SNHLY, CDR2 FYNNEI. V gave up 8 bases and J gave up 8 bases, with 24 bases separating them. The CDR3 extends over 16 amino acids. Here the CDR3 DNA reads TGTGCCAGCTCTCTAAGGGCGTCCGGGGCGGGAGAAAAACTGTTTTTT. This sequence encodes CASSLRASGAGEKLFF.

This clonotype was observed a few times. This chain connects TRBV6-1 to TRBJ1-4; perhaps TRBD1 as D (6 bases). V was pared by 4 bases and J by 6 bases, with 9 bases between. The CDR3 covers 13 residues. Germline loops: CDR1 MNHNS, CDR2 SASEGT. The CDR3 DNA is TGTGCCAGCAGTGGCGACAGGCATGAAAAACTGTTTTTT. This sequence encodes CASSGDRHEKLFF.

This clonotype appeared a few times. The chain is built from TRBV6-1 and TRBJ2-2; 8 bases match TRBD2. Trimming at V came to 0 bases and at J to 0 bases, leaving 12 bases not matched to a gene. There are 20 residues in the CDR3. Germline assignment: CDR1 MNHNS and CDR2 SASEGT. CDR3 nucleotides: TGTGCCAGCAGTGAAGCATCCAGGGTTAGCGGGATCGCGAACACCGGGGAGCTGTTTTTT. Translation: CASSEASRVSGIANTGELFF.

V usage is TRBV7-2 and J usage is TRBJ1-2; the D is unclear. The CDR3 sequence is 14 residues long. Germline V gene lookup returns CDR1 SGHTA and CDR2 FQGNSA. Trimming cost V 4 bases and J 7 bases, with 16 bases left between them. The CDR3 nucleotides read TGTGCCAGCAGCTCACCGGGGTTAAGACGTGGCTACACCTTC. Amino acids: CASSSPGLRRGYTF.

This clonotype was counted at least ten times. The chain carries TRBV7-2 and TRBJ2-1, with 14 bases matching TRBD2. Germline values: CDR1 SGHTA, CDR2 FQGNSA. Trimming at V came to 6 bases and at J to 5 bases, leaving 3 bases not matched to a gene. This CDR3 has 15 residues. The CDR3, as DNA: TGTGCCAGCAGTCGGACTAGCGGGAGGAACAATGAGCAGTTCTTC. This gives the protein CASSRTSGRNNEQFF. Full variable domain (outside the CDR3, taken from reference TRBV7-2 and TRBJ2-1): GAGVSQSPSNKVTEKGKDVELRCDPISGHTALYWYRQSLGQGLEFLIYFQGNSAPDKSGLPSDRFSAERTGGSVSTLTIQRTQQEDSAVYLCASSRTSGRNNEQFFGPGTRLTVL.

This clonotype was observed a handful of times. The chain carries TRBV5-1 and TRBJ1-5; possible D gene TRBD1, 5 bases. Germline values: CDR1 SGHRS, CDR2 YFSETQ. V was trimmed by 3 bases and J by 3 bases, leaving 13 bases between them. The CDR3 has 15 amino acids. The CDR3 DNA reads as TGCGCCAGCAGCTCCGAGCGACAGTTCAATCAGCCCCAGCATTTT. Translated, it gives CASSSERQFNQPQHF.

The chain joins TRBV20-1 to TRBJ1-1; 9 bases align to TRBD1. The V segment lost 5 bases and the J segment 2 bases; nucleotides outside the gene matches: 6. Germline values: CDR1 DFQATT, CDR2 SNEGSKA (reference sequence). The CDR3 spans 14 residues. The CDR3 protein is CSAPRTGANTEAFF. The DNA for the CDR3 is TGCAGTGCTCCCCGGACAGGGGCTAACACTGAAGCTTTCTTT.

CDR3 nucleotides: TGTGCCAGCAGTTTATACAGGGCCTATAGCAATCAGCCCCAGCATTTT. It encodes CASSLYRAYSNQPQHF. V usage is TRBV28 and J usage is TRBJ1-5; perhaps TRBD1 as D (6 bases). V lost 1 base and J lost 0, with 10 bases in between. The CDR3 covers 16 residues. The germline V gene has CDR1 MDHEN and CDR2 SYDVKM.

The genes are TRBV19 and TRBJ1-5, with TRBD1 identical over 7 bases. Germline V lookup: CDR1 LNHDA, CDR2 SQIVND (reference sequence). V shed 4 bases and J 0 bases; nucleotides not matched to a gene: 3. The CDR3 totals 15 residues. DNA of the CDR3: TGTGCCAGTAGTAACGACAGGGATAGCAATCAGCCCCAGCATTTT. Its translation is CASSNDRDSNQPQHF.

V and J are TRBV2 and TRBJ2-7, with D hard to call. CDR1 and CDR2 (germline): SNHLY, FYNNEI. V gave up 1 base and J gave up 9 bases, with 16 bases separating them. This CDR3 comprises 14 residues. This CDR3 is CASSEVTAYSGQYV. The DNA of the CDR3 is TGTGCCAGCAGTGAAGTTACGGCGTACTCGGGGCAGTACGTC.

This clonotype was observed a few times. V gene TRBV5-1 combines with J gene TRBJ2-2; 10 bases map to TRBD1. Trimming removed 4 bases from V and 4 bases from J; junction bases left unmatched: 7. The V gene's germline CDR1 is SGHRS and CDR2 YFSETQ. This CDR3 region has 16 residues. The CDR3 DNA reads TGCGCCAGCAGCCGGGACAGGGGCTCGGTCACCGGGGAGCTGTTTTTT. Encoded protein: CASSRDRGSVTGELFF.

The rearrangement links TRBV20-1 to TRBJ1-5; no clear D. V shed 6 bases and J shed 2 bases, with 11 bases lying between them. Germline CDR1 and CDR2: DFQATT and SNEGSKA (reference sequence). The CDR3 consists of 13 residues. In DNA, the CDR3 is TGCAGTGCGCAAAACAGTGGCAATCAGCCCCAGCATTTT. Translation: CSAQNSGNQPQHF.

This clonotype was seen ten or more times. This sequence joins TRBV4-2 and TRBJ1-1; TRBD1 is a possible D gene (5 bases). This CDR3 region has 14 residues. Trimming removed 4 bases from V and 10 bases from J, with 19 bases in between. The germline V gene has CDR1 LGHNA and CDR2 YNFKEQ. CDR3 sequence (DNA): TGTGCCAGCAGCCCCCACGCGGATCAGGGTTCAGCTTTCTTT. Encoded protein: CASSPHADQGSAFF.

This sequence joins TRBV7-8 and TRBJ1-5; perhaps TRBD1 as D (5 bases). This CDR3 spans 14 amino acids. Germline CDR1 reads SGHVS; CDR2 reads FQNEAQ. The V end was cut by 2 bases, the J end by 7 bases, with 12 bases between. CDR3 sequence reads: CASSLLGGDQPQHF. CDR3 sequence (DNA): TGTGCCAGCAGCTTATTGGGGGGAGACCAGCCCCAGCATTTT.

The chain employs TRBV7-2 and TRBJ1-6; 7 nucleotides agree with TRBD1. The J segment lost 7 bases and the V segment lost 6 bases, leaving 9 bases of the junction unmatched. Germline assignment: CDR1 SGHTA and CDR2 FQGNSA. The CDR3 covers 15 residues. CDR3 protein: CASRKDRPWNSPLHF. CDR3 coding DNA: TGTGCCAGCAGAAAGGACAGGCCCTGGAATTCACCCCTCCACTTT.

This clonotype was observed a few times. The V gene is TRBV5-1, the J gene TRBJ2-4; 8 bases map to TRBD2. Unmatched junction bases numbered 15, after V lost 0 bases and J lost 1 base. The CDR3 covers 20 residues. Germline CDR1 and CDR2: SGHRS and YFSETQ. In DNA form, the CDR3 reads TGCGCCAGCAGCTTGGCCATCCCCGGGAGGGCGGGGTTGGCCAAAAACATTCAGTACTTC. Residues: CASSLAIPGRAGLAKNIQYF.

This chain's CDR3 is CASSGQSGQPQHF. The CDR3 nucleotides are TGTGCCAGCAGTGGGCAGTCCGGTCAGCCCCAGCATTTT. The chain uses TRBV6-6 and TRBJ1-5; D is ambiguous. The V gene lost 5 bases and the J gene lost 6 bases, with 11 bases spanning the gap. There are 13 residues in the CDR3. Per germline, CDR1 MNHNY and CDR2 SVGAGI (reference sequence).

The count of this clonotype is one. The gene calls are TRBV7-2 and TRBJ2-5; D is possibly TRBD2 (6 bases). The CDR3 covers 14 residues. Trimming shortened V by 5 bases and J by 0 bases, and 10 bases separated the two germline ends. From germline, CDR1 is SGHTA and CDR2 FQGNSA. The CDR3 protein is CASSRPSDQETQYF. CDR3 DNA sequence: TGTGCCAGCAGCCGCCCTAGCGACCAAGAGACCCAGTACTTC.

V usage is TRBV5-1 and J usage is TRBJ2-2, with D tentatively TRBD1 (5 bases). The CDR3 sequence is 17 residues long. Germline V lookup: CDR1 SGHRS, CDR2 YFSETQ. The V gene lost 1 base and the J gene lost 4 bases, with 17 bases spanning the gap. The CDR3 loop is CASSLSTRERATGELFF. DNA for the CDR3: TGCGCCAGCAGCTTGTCGACCAGGGAACGGGCCACCGGGGAGCTGTTTTTT.

This clonotype was seen more than once but under ten times. This chain links TRBV11-1 with TRBJ2-1; 7 bases align to TRBD2. Germline-derived CDR1 and CDR2 are SGHAT and FQDESV (reference sequence). CDR3 length: 18 amino acids. V gave up 0 bases and J gave up 7 bases; unmatched junction bases: 15. Here the CDR3 reads CASSLALSRASGGNEQFF. The CDR3 nucleotides read TGTGCCAGCAGCTTAGCGCTATCTCGGGCTAGCGGAGGTAATGAGCAGTTCTTC.

This clonotype was found a few times. The chain joins TRBV20-1 to TRBJ2-1; 9 positions agree with TRBD2. CDR3 length equals 15 residues. Germline V gene sequence: CDR1 DFQATT, CDR2 SNEGSKA (reference sequence). CDR3 sequence: CRRGSGRSSYNEQFF. CDR3 bases: TGCAGACGGGGGAGCGGGAGGAGCTCCTACAATGAGCAGTTCTTC.

This clonotype has only a few counts. V usage is TRBV29-1 and J usage is TRBJ2-1, with no clear D. The germline V gene encodes CDR1 SQVTM and CDR2 ANQGSEA. V was pared by 1 base and J by 0 bases, with 7 bases between. The CDR3 sequence is 14 residues long. The CDR3: CSVEGSPSYNEQFF. The CDR3, as DNA: TGCAGCGTTGAAGGATCCCCCTCCTACAATGAGCAGTTCTTC.

J is TRBJ2-5 and V is TRBV3-1; D gene uncertain. V gave up 0 bases and J gave up 7 bases, with 12 bases separating them. Germline V gives CDR1 LGHDT, CDR2 YNNKEL (reference sequence). The length of the CDR3 is 14 residues. As DNA, the CDR3 is TGTGCCAGCAGCCAAGACTCGGGCTCCAGGACCCAGTACTTC. This translates into CASSQDSGSRTQYF.

V usage is TRBV5-1 and J usage is TRBJ2-3; a possible D gene is TRBD2 (5 bases). CDR3 length: 15 amino acids. Germline V gene lookup returns CDR1 SGHRS and CDR2 YFSETQ. V was pared by 0 bases and J by 0 bases, with 8 bases between. The CDR3 nucleotides read TGCGCCAGCAGCTTGGCAGCGGAGAGCACAGATACGCAGTATTTT. This gives the protein CASSLAAESTDTQYF.

V gene TRBV3-1 combines with J gene TRBJ2-1; TRBD2 matches at 9 bases. The CDR3 runs 15 residues. From germline, CDR1 is LGHDT and CDR2 YNNKEL (reference sequence). V lost 8 bases, J lost 8 bases, and 13 bases stayed unmatched. The CDR3 loop reads CASGLRAGGAYEQFF. The DNA of the CDR3 is TGTGCCAGCGGCCTTCGCGCGGGAGGGGCTTATGAGCAGTTCTTC.

This clonotype appeared a few times. The gene calls are TRBV5-1 and TRBJ2-7; maybe TRBD2 (6 bases). This CDR3 is 15 amino acids long. V lost 4 bases and J lost 3, with 17 bases in between. Germline CDR1 SGHRS, CDR2 YFSETQ. CDR3 nucleotides: TGCGCCAGCAGCCTTCTTGATAGCGGAAACTACGAGCAGTACTTC. It yields the protein CASSLLDSGNYEQYF. Full variable domain (outside the CDR3, taken from reference TRBV5-1 and TRBJ2-7): KAGVTQTPRYLIKTRGQQVTLSCSPISGHRSVSWYQQTPGQGLQFLFEYFSETQRNKGNFPGRFSGRQFSNSRSEMNVSTLELGDSALYLCASSLLDSGNYEQYFGPGTRLTVT.

V usage is TRBV20-1 and J usage is TRBJ2-1; possibly TRBD2 for D (5 bases). The CDR3 runs 16 residues. Trimming cost V 0 bases and J 0 bases, with 12 bases left between them. CDR1 and CDR2 from the germline V gene are DFQATT and SNEGSKA (reference sequence). CDR3 region: CSARDDAGHSYNEQFF. For the CDR3, the DNA is TGCAGTGCTAGAGATGACGCGGGTCACTCCTACAATGAGCAGTTCTTC.